This T cell receptor beta chain was observed in a study of T cell responses to AZD1222 COVID-19 vaccine. The CDR3 length is 17 residues. From germline, CDR1 is SNHLY and CDR2 FYNNEI. V lost 0 bases to trimming and J lost 6 bases; unmatched junction nucleotides: 10. Profiling relied on immunoSEQ multiplex PCR, and the TCRdb table lists in-frame clones only, not all of them. The repertoire has around 97,000 clones, 90% to 95% of them found once; the top ten carry 45% to 55%. The chain is built from TRBV2 and TRBJ2-1; 8 nucleotides match TRBD2. The sequencing here drew on peripheral blood, taken on day 0 of AZD1222 vaccination. The TCR originated in an adult in good health. In DNA, the CDR3 is TGTGCCAGCAGTGAAGCACAAATAGCGGGAAAGGGCAATGAGCAGTTCTTC. As protein: CASSEAQIAGKGNEQFF.